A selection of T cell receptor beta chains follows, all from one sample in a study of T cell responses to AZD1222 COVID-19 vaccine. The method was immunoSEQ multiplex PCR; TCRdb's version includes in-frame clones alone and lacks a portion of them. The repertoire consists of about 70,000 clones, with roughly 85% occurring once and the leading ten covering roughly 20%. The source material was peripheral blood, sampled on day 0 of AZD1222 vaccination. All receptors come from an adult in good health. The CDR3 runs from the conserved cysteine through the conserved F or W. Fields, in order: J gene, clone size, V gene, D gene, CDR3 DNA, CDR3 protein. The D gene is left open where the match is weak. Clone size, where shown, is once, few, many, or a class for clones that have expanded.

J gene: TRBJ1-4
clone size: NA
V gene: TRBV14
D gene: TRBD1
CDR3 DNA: TGTGCCAGCAGCCAAGCCTACGGACAGGGCCATGTGAATGAAAAACTGTTTTTT
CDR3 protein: CASSQAYGQGHVNEKLFF

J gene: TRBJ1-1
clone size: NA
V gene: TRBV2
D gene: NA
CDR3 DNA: TGTGCCAGCAGGCCCGGGACCGCGATGCCAAACACTGAAGCTTTCTTT
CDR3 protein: CASRPGTAMPNTEAFF

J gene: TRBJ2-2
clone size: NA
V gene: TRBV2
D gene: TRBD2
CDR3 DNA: TGTGCCAGCAGTGGGGGACTAGCTTTCACCGGGGAGCTGTTTTTT
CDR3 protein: CASSGGLAFTGELFF

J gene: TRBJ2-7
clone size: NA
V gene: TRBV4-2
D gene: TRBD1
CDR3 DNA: TGTGCCAGCAGCCAAGATCTGGCAGGGGGCGAGCAGTACTTC
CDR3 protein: CASSQDLAGGEQYF

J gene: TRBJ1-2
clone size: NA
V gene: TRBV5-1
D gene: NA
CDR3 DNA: TGCGCCAGCAGCCGGGACGGGACCAACTCTGTTAACTATGGCTACACCTTC
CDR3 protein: CASSRDGTNSVNYGYTF

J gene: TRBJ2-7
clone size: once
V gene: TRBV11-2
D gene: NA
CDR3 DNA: TGTGCCAGCAGCTTAGGGCCAGGAAGCTCCTACGAGCAGTACTTC
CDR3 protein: CASSLGPGSSYEQYF

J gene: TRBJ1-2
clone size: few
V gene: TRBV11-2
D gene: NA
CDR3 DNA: TGTGCCAGCGGTGATGCAAACTCCTATGGCTACACCTTC
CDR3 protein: CASGDANSYGYTF

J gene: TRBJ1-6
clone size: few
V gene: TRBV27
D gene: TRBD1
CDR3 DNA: TGTGCCAGCAGAGGAAACCGGGACAGCTATAATTCACCCCTCCACTTT
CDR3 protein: CASRGNRDSYNSPLHF

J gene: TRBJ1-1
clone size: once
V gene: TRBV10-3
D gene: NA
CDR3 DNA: TGTGCCATCAGTGAGTCGAGGGTCAGGAACACTGAAGCTTTCTTT
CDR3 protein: CAISESRVRNTEAFF

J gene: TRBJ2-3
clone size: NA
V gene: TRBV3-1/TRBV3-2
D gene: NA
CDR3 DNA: TGTGCCAGCAGCCAAGGACGGGGGCCCCTCACAGATACGCAGTATTTT
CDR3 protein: CASSQGRGPLTDTQYF

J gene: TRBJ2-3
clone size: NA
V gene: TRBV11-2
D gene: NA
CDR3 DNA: TGTGCCAGCAGCCTTCTGGGGGCGGAGGAGAGAGATACGCAGTATTTT
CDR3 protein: CASSLLGAEERDTQYF

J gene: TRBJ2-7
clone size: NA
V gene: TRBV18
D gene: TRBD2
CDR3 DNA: TGTGCCAGCTCCTGGGGAGGGGCCGACGAGCAGTACTTC
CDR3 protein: CASSWGGADEQYF

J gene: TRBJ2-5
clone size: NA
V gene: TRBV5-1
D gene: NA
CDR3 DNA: TGCGCCAGCAGCTTAAGGGAGCGAGAGACCCAGTACTTC
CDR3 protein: CASSLRERETQYF

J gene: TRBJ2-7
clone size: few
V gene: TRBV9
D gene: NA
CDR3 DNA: TGTGCCAGCAGCCTTGGGGCAGACTACGAGCAGTACTTC
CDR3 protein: CASSLGADYEQYF

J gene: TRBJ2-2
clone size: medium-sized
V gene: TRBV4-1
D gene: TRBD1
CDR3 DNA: TGCGCCAGCAGCCAAGTTTTAGGACAGGGGTTTGGGGAGCTGTTTTTT
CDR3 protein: CASSQVLGQGFGELFF

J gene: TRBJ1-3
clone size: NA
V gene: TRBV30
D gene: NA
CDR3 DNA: TGTGCCTCCGACTACTCTGGAAACACCATATATTTT
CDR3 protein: CASDYSGNTIYF

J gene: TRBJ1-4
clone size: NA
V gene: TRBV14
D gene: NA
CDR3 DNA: TGTGCCAGCAGCCAAGATTTCACCGGGACTCAGGTTTTT
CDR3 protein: CASSQDFTGTQVF

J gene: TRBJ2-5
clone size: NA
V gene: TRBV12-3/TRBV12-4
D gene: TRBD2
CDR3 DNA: TGTGCCAGCAGCGAGCGGGAGAAGAAGACCCAGTACTTC
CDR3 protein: CASSEREKKTQYF

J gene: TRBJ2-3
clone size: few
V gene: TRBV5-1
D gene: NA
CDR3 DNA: TGCGCCAGCAGCTTGGAAGGGTCCTATGGAGATACGCAGTATTTT
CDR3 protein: CASSLEGSYGDTQYF

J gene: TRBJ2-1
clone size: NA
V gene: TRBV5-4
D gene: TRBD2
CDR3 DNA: TGTGCCAGCAGTCCTGCTAAGATGGGACTAGCGGGAGTAATAAGTGAGCAGTTCTTC
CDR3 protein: CASSPAKMGLAGVISEQFF

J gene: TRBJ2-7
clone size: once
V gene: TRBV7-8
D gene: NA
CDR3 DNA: TGTGCCAGCAGCTCCGGGGCACAGACCGGTCCGATCCACGAGCAGTACTTC
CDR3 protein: CASSSGAQTGPIHEQYF

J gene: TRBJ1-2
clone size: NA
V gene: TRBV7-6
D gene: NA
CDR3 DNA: TGTGCCAGCAGCCTGTCCAGGGGTTACTATGGCTACACCTTC
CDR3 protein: CASSLSRGYYGYTF

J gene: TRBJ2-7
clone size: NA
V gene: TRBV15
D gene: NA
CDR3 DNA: TGTGCCACCAGCAGAGAGCAGGGTGGGGTAGGCGAGCAGTACTTC
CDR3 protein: CATSREQGGVGEQYF

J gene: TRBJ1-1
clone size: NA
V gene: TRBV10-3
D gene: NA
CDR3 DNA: TGTGCCGTCGTAGAACCGTATGGGTTGAACACTGAAGCTTTCTTT
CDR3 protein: CAVVEPYGLNTEAFF

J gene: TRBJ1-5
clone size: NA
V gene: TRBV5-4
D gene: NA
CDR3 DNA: TGTGCCAGCAGCTTATTCGGGGAGGGAAATCAGCCCCAGCATTTT
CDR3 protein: CASSLFGEGNQPQHF

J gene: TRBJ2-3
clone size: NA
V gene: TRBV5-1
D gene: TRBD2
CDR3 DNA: TGCGCCAGCAGCTTTCGCGGGGGGGCCTCAGATACGCAGTATTTT
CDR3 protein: CASSFRGGASDTQYF

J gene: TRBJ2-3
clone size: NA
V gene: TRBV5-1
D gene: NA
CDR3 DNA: TGCGCCAGCAGCTTGTACAGTGGTAGCACAGATACGCAGTATTTT
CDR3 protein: CASSLYSGSTDTQYF

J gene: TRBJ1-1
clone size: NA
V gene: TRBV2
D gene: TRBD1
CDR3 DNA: TGTGCCAGCAGTGGACAGGGAACCACTGAAGCTTTCTTT
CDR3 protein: CASSGQGTTEAFF

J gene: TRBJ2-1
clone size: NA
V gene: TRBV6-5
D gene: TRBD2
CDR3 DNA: TGTGCCAGCAGTTACTCGTTTAGCGGGTACAATGAGCAGTTCTTC
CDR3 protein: CASSYSFSGYNEQFF

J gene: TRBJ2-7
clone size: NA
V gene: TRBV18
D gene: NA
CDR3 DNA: TGTGCCAGCTCACCTTCGGGGCAGGGTAGGTACGAGCAGTACTTC
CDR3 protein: CASSPSGQGRYEQYF

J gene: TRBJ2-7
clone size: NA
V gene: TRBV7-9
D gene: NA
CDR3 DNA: TGTGCCAGCAGCTTAACGGAAAGGCCCTACGAGCAGTACTTC
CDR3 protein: CASSLTERPYEQYF

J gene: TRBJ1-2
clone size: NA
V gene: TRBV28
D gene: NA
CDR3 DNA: TGTGCCACCTGGCCGATCCAGCGGGGGTTTACGGGCTACACCTTC
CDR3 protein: CATWPIQRGFTGYTF

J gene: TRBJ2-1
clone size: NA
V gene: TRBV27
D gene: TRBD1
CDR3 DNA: TGTGCCAGCAGTACGCTCGGGACAGCATACAATGAGCAGTTCTTC
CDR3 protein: CASSTLGTAYNEQFF

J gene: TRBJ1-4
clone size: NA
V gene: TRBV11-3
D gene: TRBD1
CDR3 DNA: TGTGCCAGCAGGGACCGGGACAGTCAACTGTTTTTT
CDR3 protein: CASRDRDSQLFF

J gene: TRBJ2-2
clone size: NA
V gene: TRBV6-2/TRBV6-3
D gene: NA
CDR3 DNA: TGTGCCAGCAGTTACAGCGAGCTAACCGGGGAGCTGTTTTTT
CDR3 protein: CASSYSELTGELFF

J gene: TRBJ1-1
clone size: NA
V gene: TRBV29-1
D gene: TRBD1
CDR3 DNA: TGCAGCTGCAACAGGGGTGTTAACACTGAAGCTTTCTTT
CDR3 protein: CSCNRGVNTEAFF

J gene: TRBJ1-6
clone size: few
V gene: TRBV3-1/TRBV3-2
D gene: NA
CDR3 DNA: TGTGCCAGCAGCCAAGTCAGGCCTCGGGCAGGTTCACCCCTCCACTTT
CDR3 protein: CASSQVRPRAGSPLHF

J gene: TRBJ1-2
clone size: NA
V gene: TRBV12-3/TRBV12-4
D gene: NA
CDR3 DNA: TGTGCCAGCAGTGTAGGGGGATATGGCTACACCTTC
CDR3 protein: CASSVGGYGYTF

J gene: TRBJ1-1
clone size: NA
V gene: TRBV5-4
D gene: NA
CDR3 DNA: TGTGCCAGCAGTCGTGTTGCGAACACTGAAGCTTTCTTT
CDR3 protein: CASSRVANTEAFF

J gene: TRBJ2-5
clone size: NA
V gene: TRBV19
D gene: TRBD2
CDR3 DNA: TGTGCCAGTACCGGAGACGCAGCGGGGGAGACCCAGTACTTC
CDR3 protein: CASTGDAAGETQYF

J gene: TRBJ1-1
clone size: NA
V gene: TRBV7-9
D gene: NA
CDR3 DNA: TGTGCCAGCAGCTTAGGAGGGGCGACTGAAGCTTTCTTT
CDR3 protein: CASSLGGATEAFF

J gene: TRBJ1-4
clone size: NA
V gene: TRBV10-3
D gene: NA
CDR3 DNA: TGTGCCGTTACCGGGACTTTAAATGAAAAACTGTTTTTT
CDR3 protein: CAVTGTLNEKLFF

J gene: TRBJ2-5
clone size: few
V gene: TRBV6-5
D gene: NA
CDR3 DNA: TGTGCCAGCGGCAATCAAGAGACCCAGTACTTC
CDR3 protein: CASGNQETQYF

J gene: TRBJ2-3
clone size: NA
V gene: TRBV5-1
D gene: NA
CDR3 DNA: TGCGCCAGCAGCCCCTCTCTGGGAACTAGCACAGATACGCAGTATTTT
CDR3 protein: CASSPSLGTSTDTQYF

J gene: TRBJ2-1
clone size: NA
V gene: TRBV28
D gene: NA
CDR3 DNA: TGTGCCAGCAGTTTGGGGGGGCCCTACAATGAGCAGTTCTTC
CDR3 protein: CASSLGGPYNEQFF

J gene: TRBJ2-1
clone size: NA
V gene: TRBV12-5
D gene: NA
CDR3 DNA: TGTGCTAGTGGTCCCCAGGGTAATGAGCAGTTCTTC
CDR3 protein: CASGPQGNEQFF

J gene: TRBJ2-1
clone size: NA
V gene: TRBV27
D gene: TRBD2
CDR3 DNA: TGTGCCAGCGGAAACCTGAAGCGGGAGTCACGGGGTGAGCAGTTCTTC
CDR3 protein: CASGNLKRESRGEQFF

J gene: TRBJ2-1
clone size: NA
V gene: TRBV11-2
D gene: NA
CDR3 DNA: TGTGCCAGCAGCTCTCAGTTTGAGCAGTTCTTC
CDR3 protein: CASSSQFEQFF

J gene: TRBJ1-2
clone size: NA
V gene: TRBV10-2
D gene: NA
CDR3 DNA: TGCGCCAGCAGTGAGCAGTCAGGGAAAAGGGATGGCTACACCTTC
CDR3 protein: CASSEQSGKRDGYTF

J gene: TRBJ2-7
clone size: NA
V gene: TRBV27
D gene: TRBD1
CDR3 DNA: TGTGCCAGCAGTTCCGCGGGGACAGGGGTCTACGAGCAGTACTTC
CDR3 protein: CASSSAGTGVYEQYF